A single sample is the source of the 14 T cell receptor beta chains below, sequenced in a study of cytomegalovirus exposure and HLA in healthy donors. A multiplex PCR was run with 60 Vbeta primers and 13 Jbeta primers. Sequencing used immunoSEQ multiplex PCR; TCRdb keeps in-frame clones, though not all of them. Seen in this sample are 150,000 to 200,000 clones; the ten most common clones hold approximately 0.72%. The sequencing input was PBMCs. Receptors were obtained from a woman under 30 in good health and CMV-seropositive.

The CDR3 nucleotides are TGCGCCAGCAGCTTGGTAGCGGGAAGATACAATGAGCAGTTCTTC. Its protein product is CASSLVAGRYNEQFF. V usage is TRBV5-1 and J usage is TRBJ2-1, with 8 bases that match TRBD2. After removal of 0 bases from V and 4 bases from J, the junction contained 3 bases not matched to a gene. Germline CDR1 reads SGHRS; CDR2 reads YFSETQ. The CDR3 loop spans 15 amino acids.

The CDR3 nucleotides read TGCAGCGTTGGCCCAGGGGACTATGGCTACACCTTC. This encodes CSVGPGDYGYTF. The rearrangement uses TRBV29-1 and TRBJ1-2; D perhaps matches TRBD1 (6 bases). The germline CDR1 and CDR2 sequences are SQVTM and ANQGSEA. The V and J ends lost 4 bases and 3 bases respectively, with 9 bases between them. The CDR3 runs to 12 residues.

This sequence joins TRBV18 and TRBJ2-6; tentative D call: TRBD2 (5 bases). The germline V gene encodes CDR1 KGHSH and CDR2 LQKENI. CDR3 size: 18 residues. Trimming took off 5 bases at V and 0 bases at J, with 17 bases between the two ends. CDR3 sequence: CASSTLDFALSGANVLTF. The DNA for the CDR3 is TGTGCCAGCTCAACTTTGGACTTCGCCCTCTCTGGGGCCAACGTCCTGACTTTC.

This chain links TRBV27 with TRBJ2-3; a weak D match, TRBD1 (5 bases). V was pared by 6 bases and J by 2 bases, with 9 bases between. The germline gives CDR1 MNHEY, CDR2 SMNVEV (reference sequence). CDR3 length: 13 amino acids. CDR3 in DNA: TGTGCCAGCAGAGCGACAGCCACAGATACGCAGTATTTT. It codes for CASRATATDTQYF.

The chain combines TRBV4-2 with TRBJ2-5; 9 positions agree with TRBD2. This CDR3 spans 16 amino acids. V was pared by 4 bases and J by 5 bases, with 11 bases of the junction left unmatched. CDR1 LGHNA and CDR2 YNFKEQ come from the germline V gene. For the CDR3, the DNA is TGTGCCAGCAGCCCTGTAACGGGCGGGGGGGCGGAGACCCAGTACTTC. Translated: CASSPVTGGGAETQYF.

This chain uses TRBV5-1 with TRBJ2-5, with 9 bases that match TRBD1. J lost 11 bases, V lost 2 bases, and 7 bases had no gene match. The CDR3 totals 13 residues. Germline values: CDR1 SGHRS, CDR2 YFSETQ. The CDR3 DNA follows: TGCGCCAGCAGCTTAAACAGGGGGCTGGAGCAGTACTTC. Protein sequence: CASSLNRGLEQYF.

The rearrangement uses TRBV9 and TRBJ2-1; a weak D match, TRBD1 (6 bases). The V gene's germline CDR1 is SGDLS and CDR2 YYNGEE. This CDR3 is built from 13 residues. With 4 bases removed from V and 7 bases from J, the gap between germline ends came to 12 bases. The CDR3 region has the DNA TGTGCCAGCAGCCTTGAACAGGGAAATGAGCAGTTCTTC. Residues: CASSLEQGNEQFF.

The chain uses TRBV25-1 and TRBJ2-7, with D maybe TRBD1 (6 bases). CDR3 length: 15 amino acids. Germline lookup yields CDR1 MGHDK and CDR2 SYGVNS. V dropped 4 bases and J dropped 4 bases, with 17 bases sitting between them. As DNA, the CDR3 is TGTGCCAGCAGTGTGCTAGGACAGACCATTTACGAGCAGTACTTC. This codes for CASSVLGQTIYEQYF.

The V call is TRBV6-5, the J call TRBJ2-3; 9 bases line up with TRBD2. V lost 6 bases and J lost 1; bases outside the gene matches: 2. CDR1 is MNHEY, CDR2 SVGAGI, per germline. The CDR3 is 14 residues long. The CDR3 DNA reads TGTGCCAGCAGATTAGCGGGAGGCACAGATACGCAGTATTTT. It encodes CASRLAGGTDTQYF.

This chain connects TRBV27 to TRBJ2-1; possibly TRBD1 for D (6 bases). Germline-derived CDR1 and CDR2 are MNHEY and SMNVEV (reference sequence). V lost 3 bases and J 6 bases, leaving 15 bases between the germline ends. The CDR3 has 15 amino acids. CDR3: CASSFIHTGSNEQFF. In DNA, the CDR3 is TGTGCCAGCAGTTTTATTCACACAGGGAGCAATGAGCAGTTCTTC.

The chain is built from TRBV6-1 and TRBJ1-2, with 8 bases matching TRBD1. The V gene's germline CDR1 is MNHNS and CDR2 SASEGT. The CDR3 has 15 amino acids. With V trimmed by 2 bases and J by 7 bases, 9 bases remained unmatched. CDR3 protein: CASSERTGSLFGYTF. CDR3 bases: TGTGCCAGCAGTGAACGGACAGGGTCTCTCTTTGGCTACACCTTC.

The CDR3 coding sequence is TGCGCCAGCAGCCCCGCGGGGCAGGGGGCCAGCGCTGAAGCTTTCTTT. Its protein is CASSPAGQGASAEAFF. The chain links TRBV4-1 to TRBJ1-1; the match to TRBD1 covers 8 bases. Germline CDR1 and CDR2: MGHRA and YSYEKL. The CDR3 loop spans 16 amino acids. The ends lost 4 bases at V and 6 bases at J; junction bases unmatched: 13.

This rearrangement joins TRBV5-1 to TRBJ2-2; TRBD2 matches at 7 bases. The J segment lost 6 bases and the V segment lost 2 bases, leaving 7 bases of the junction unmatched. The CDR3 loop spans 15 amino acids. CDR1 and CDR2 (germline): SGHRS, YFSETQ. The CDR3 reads CASSFAGDRAGELFF. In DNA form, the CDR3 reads TGCGCCAGCAGCTTCGCGGGGGATAGGGCCGGGGAGCTGTTTTTT.

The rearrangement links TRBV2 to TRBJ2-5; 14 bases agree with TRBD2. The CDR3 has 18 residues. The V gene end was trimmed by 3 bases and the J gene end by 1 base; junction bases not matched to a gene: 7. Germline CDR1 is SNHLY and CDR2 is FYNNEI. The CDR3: CASSDETSGRAVQETQYF. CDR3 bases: TGTGCCAGCAGTGACGAGACTAGCGGGAGGGCCGTCCAAGAGACCCAGTACTTC.